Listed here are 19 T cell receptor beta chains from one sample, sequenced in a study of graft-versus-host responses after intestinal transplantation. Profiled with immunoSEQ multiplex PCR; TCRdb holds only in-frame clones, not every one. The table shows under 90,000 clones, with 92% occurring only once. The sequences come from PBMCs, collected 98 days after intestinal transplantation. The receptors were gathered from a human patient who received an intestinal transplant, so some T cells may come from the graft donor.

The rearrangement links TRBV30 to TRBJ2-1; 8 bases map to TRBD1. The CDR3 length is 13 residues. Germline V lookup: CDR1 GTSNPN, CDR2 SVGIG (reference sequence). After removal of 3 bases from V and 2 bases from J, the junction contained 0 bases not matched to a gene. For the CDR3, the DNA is TGTGCCTGGAGACAGGGGGCCTACAATGAGCAGTTCTTC. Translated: CAWRQGAYNEQFF.

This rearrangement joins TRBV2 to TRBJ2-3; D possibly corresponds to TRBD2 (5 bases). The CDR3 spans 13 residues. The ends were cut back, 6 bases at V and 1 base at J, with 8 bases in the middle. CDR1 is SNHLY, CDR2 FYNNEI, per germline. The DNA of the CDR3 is TGTGCCAGCAGCGGACTCGGCACAGATACGCAGTATTTT. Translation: CASSGLGTDTQYF.

CDR3: CASSPQAALNTEAFF. The DNA for the CDR3 is TGTGCCAGCAGCCCCCAAGCGGCTTTAAACACTGAAGCTTTCTTT. The chain has TRBV5-4 and TRBJ1-1; no clear D gene. Germline V gives CDR1 SGHNT, CDR2 YYREEE (reference sequence). The CDR3 length is 15 residues. Trimming removed 4 bases at V and 2 bases at J, with 15 bases between.

The CDR3 region has the DNA TGTGCCAGCAGCTTTAGGACAGGGTGGAACACTGAAGCTTTCTTT. Residues: CASSFRTGWNTEAFF. This chain uses TRBV5-6 with TRBJ1-1; 8 bases line up with TRBD1. Trimming removed 2 bases from V and 1 base from J; junction bases left unmatched: 4. Germline lookup yields CDR1 SGHDT and CDR2 YYEEEE. This CDR3 comprises 15 residues.

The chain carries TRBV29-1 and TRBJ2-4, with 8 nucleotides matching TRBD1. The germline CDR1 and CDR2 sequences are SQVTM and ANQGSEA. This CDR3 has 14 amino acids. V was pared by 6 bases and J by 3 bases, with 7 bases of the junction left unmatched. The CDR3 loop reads CSVPGTGDKNIQYF. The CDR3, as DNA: TGCAGCGTCCCCGGGACAGGAGACAAAAACATTCAGTACTTC.

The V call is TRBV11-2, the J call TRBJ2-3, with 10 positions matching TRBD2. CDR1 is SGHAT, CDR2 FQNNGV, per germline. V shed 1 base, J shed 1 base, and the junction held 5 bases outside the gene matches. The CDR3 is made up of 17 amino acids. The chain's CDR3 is CASSLGVLAGGTDTQYF. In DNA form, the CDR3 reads TGTGCCAGCAGCTTAGGAGTGCTAGCGGGAGGCACAGATACGCAGTATTTT.

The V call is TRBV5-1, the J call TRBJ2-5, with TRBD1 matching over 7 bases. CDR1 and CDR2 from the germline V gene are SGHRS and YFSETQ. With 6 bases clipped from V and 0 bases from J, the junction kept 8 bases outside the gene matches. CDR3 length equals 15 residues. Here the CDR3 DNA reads TGCGCCAGCAACTTCGGGACAGCTTACCAAGAGACCCAGTACTTC. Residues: CASNFGTAYQETQYF. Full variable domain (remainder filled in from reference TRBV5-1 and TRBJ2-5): KAGVTQTPRYLIKTRGQQVTLSCSPISGHRSVSWYQQTPGQGLQFLFEYFSETQRNKGNFPGRFSGRQFSNSRSEMNVSTLELGDSALYLCASNFGTAYQETQYFGPGTRLLVL.

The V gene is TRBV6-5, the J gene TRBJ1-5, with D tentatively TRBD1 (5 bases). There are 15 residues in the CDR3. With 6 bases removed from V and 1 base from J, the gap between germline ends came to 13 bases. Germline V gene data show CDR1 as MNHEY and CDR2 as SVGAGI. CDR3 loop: CASRTDSRSNQPQHF. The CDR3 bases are TGTGCCAGCAGGACTGACAGTCGGAGCAATCAGCCCCAGCATTTT.

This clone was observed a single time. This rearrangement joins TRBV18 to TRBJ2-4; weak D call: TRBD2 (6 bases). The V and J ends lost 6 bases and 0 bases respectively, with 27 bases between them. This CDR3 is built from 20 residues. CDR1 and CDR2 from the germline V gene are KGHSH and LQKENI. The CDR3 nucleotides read TGTGCCAGCTCCCTCCGACTAGAAGCGCCCCCCGGCGGAGCCAAAAACATTCAGTACTTC. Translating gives CASSLRLEAPPGGAKNIQYF. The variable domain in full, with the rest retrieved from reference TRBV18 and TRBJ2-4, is NAGVMQNPRHLVRRRGQEARLRCSPMKGHSHVYWYRQLPEEGLKFMVYLQKENIIDESGMPKERFSAEFPKEGPSILRIQQVVRGDSAAYFCASSLRLEAPPGGAKNIQYFGAGTRLSVL.

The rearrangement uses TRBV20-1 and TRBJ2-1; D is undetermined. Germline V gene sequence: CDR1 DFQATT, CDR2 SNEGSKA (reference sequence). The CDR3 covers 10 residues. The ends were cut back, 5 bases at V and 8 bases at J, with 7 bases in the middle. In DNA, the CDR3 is TGCAGTGCTCTCGGCGATGAGCAGTTCTTC. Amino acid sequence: CSALGDEQFF.

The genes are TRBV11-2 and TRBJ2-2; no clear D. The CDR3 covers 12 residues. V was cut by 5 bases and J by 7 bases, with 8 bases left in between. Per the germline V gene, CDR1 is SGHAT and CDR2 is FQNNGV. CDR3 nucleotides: TGTGCCAGCAGCGAGGTTAGCGGGGAGCTGTTTTTT. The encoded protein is CASSEVSGELFF.

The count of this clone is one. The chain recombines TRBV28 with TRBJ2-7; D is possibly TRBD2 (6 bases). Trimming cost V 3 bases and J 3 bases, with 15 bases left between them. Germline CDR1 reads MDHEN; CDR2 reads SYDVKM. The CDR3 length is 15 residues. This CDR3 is CASSFPRGTHYEQYF. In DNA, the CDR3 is TGTGCCAGCAGTTTCCCGCGCGGGACTCACTACGAGCAGTACTTC.

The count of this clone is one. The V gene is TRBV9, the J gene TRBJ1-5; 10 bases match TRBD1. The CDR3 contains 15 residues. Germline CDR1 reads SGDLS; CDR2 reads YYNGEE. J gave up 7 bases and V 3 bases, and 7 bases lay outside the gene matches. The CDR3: CASSGQGALNQPQHF. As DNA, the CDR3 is TGTGCCAGCAGCGGACAGGGGGCACTTAACCAGCCCCAGCATTTT.

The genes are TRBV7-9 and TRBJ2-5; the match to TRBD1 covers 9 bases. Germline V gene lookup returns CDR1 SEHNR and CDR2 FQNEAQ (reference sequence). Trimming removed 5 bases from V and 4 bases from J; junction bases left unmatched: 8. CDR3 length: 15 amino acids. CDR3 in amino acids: CASSTQGQGVETQYF. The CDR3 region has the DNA TGTGCCAGCAGCACGCAGGGACAGGGAGTAGAGACCCAGTACTTC.

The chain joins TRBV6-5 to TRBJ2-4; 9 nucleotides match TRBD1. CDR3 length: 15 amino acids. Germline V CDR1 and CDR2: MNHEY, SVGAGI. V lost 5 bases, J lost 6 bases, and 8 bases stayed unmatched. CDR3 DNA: TGTGCCAGCAGTAAACTCCCGGGACAGGGAAACATTCAGTACTTC. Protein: CASSKLPGQGNIQYF.

The CDR3 bases are TGTGCCAGCAGCTTAAGGGGGCCGGATGAGCAGTTCTTC. Its protein product is CASSLRGPDEQFF. This sequence joins TRBV7-6 and TRBJ2-1; 7 bases are a match to TRBD1. The CDR3 length is 13 residues. V shed 2 bases, J shed 8 bases, and the junction held 3 bases outside the gene matches. Germline-derived CDR1 and CDR2 are SGHVS and FNYEAQ.

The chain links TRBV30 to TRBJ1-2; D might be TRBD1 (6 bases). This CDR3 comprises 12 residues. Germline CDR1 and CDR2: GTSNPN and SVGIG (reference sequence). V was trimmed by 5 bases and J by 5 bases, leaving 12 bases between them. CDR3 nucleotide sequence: TGTGCCTGGTGGATCACAGGGTATGGCTACACCTTC. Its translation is CAWWITGYGYTF.

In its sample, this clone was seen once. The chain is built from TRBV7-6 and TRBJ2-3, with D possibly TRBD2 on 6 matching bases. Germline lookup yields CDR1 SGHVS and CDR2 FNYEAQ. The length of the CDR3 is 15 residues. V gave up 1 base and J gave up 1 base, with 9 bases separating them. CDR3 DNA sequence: TGTGCCAGCAGCTTAGGGGGCGGGGGCACAGATACGCAGTATTTT. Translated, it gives CASSLGGGGTDTQYF.

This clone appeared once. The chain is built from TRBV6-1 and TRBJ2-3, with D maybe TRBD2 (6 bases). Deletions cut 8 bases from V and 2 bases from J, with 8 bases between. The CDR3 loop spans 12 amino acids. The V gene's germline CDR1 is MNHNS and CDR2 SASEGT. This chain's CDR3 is CASSSVTDTQYF. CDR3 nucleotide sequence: TGTGCCAGCTCTAGCGTCACAGATACGCAGTATTTT.